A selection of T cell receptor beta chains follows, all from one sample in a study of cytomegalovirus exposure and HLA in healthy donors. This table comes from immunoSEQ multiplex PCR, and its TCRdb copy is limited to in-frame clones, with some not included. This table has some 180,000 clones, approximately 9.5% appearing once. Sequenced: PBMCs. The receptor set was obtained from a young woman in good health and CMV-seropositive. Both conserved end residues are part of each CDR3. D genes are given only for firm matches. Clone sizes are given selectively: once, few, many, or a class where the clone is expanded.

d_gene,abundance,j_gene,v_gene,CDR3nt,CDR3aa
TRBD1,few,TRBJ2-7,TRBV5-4,TGTGCCAGCAGCTCCTTCCAGGGGGACGAGCAGTACTTC,CASSSFQGDEQYF
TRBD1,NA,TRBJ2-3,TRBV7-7,TGTGCCAGCAGTAAGACAGGGGGAATGAGCACAGATACGCAGTATTTT,CASSKTGGMSTDTQYF
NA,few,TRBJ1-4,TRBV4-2,TGTGCCAGCAGCCCTCCTCCCCAGGGAACTAATGAAAAACTGTTTTTT,CASSPPPQGTNEKLFF
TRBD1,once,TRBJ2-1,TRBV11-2,TGTGCCAGCAGCTTACTGACAGGGGCAAGCTACAATGAGCAGTTCTTC,CASSLLTGASYNEQFF
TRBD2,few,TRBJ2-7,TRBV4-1,TGCGCCAGCAGCCAAGTTGAGGGGAGGGACGAGCAGTACTTC,CASSQVEGRDEQYF
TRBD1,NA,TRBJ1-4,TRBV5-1,TGCGCCAGCAGATTGGGGACAGCCAATGAAAAACTGTTTTTT,CASRLGTANEKLFF
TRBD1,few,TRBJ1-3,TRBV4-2,TGTGCCAGCAGCCAAGACGTCCTGACAGGGGGCAGAAACACCATATATTTT,CASSQDVLTGGRNTIYF
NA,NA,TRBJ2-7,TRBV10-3,TGTGCCATCAGACCTTCCGGGACGGGGGGCCACGAGCAGTACTTC,CAIRPSGTGGHEQYF
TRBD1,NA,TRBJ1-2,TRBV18,TGTGCCAGCTCGCGCGGGGACAGAGCTAACTATGGCTACACCTTC,CASSRGDRANYGYTF
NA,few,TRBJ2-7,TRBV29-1,TGCAGCGTTCACGCGAGGGGGTCCTACGAGCAGTACTTC,CSVHARGSYEQYF
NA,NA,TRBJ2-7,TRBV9,TGTGCCAGCAGCGTGGGTGGGAGTGGTTACGAGCAGTACTTC,CASSVGGSGYEQYF
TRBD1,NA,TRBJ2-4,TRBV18,TGTGCCAGCTCGAGGACAGGGCTAGACATTCAGTACTTC,CASSRTGLDIQYF
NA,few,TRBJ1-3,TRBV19,TGTGCCACTCTATCCGACTTTGGAAACACCATATATTTT,CATLSDFGNTIYF
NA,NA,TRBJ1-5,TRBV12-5,TGTGCTAGTGGTTTGGCGGACAGTCATCAGCCCCAGCATTTT,CASGLADSHQPQHF
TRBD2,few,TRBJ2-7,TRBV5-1,TGCGCCAGCAGCCCAACGGGAGGGCCGGTCGAGCAGTACTTC,CASSPTGGPVEQYF
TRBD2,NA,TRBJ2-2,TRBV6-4,TGTGCCAGCAGTGGCCAACTAGCGACCGGGGAGCTGTTTTTT,CASSGQLATGELFF